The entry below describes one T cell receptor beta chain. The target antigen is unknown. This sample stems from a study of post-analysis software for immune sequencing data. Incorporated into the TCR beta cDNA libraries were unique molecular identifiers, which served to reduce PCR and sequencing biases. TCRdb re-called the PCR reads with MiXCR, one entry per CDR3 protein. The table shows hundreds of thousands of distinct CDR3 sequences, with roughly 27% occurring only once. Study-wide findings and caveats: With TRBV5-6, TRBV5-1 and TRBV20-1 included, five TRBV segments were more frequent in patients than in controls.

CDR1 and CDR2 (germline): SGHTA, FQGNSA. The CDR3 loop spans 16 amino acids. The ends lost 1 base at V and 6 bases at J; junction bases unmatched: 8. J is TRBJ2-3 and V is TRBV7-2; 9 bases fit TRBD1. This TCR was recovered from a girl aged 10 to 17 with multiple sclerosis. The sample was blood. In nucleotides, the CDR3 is TGTGCCAGCAGCTTAGGGGAGGACAGGGGTCTCGATACGCAGTATTTT. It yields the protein CASSLGEDRGLDTQYF. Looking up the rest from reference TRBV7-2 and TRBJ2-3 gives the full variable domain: GAGVSQSPSNKVTEKGKDVELRCDPISGHTALYWYRQSLGQGLEFLIYFQGNSAPDKSGLPSDRFSAERTGGSVSTLTIQRTQQEDSAVYLCASSLGEDRGLDTQYFGPGTRLTVL.